These 32 T cell receptor beta chains originate from one sample sequenced in a study of T cells after yellow fever vaccination. MiXCR, applied by TCRdb to the 5' RACE reads, yields one record per CDR3 protein. The sample lists roughly 400,000 distinct CDR3 sequences, roughly 20% seen once, with roughly a sixth in the top ten. Sequenced here: PBMCs, sampled before the yellow fever booster vaccination. The receptors stem from a man between 18 and 29 years old who received the YFV17D yellow fever vaccine.

This clonotype turned up a few times. The V gene is TRBV6-5, the J gene TRBJ1-1; D might be TRBD1 (5 bases). Germline V lookup: CDR1 MNHEY, CDR2 SVGAGI. CDR3 size: 13 residues. V gave up 0 bases and J gave up 7 bases, with 9 bases separating them. CDR3 protein: CASSYSPGHEAFF. The CDR3 coding sequence is TGTGCCAGCAGTTACTCCCCAGGGCATGAAGCTTTCTTT.

A few counts support this clonotype. This rearrangement joins TRBV29-1 to TRBJ2-1; no definite D call. Germline CDR1 SQVTM, CDR2 ANQGSEA. The CDR3 totals 12 residues. Trimming removed 1 base from V and 8 bases from J, with 9 bases in between. The CDR3 reads CSVEGLGDEQFF. In DNA, the CDR3 is TGCAGCGTTGAAGGGCTGGGTGATGAGCAGTTCTTC.

The V gene is TRBV5-1, the J gene TRBJ2-3; D gene uncertain. Trimming took off 0 bases at V and 2 bases at J, with 7 bases between the two ends. The germline gives CDR1 SGHRS, CDR2 YFSETQ. This CDR3 is 14 amino acids long. This chain's CDR3 is CASSLEQTTDTQYF. In DNA form, the CDR3 reads TGCGCCAGCAGCTTGGAACAAACCACAGATACGCAGTATTTT.

This rearrangement joins TRBV6-2 or TRBV6-3 to TRBJ2-1, with TRBD2 matching over 10 bases. The V and J ends lost 6 bases and 6 bases, in that order; junction bases with no gene match: 8. In germline, CDR1 is MNHEY, CDR2 SVGEGT. CDR3 length: 15 amino acids. The CDR3 is CASRPTSGAVNEQFF. For the CDR3, the DNA is TGTGCCAGCAGACCTACTAGCGGGGCAGTCAATGAGCAGTTCTTC.

The chain is built from TRBV18 and TRBJ2-3; D ambiguous. Germline V CDR1 and CDR2: KGHSH, LQKENI. The CDR3 has 15 residues. With 5 bases removed from V and 2 bases from J, the gap between germline ends came to 14 bases. CDR3 DNA: TGTGCCAGCTCAGTTTCGGGCCGAATCACAGATACGCAGTATTTT. This encodes CASSVSGRITDTQYF.

This clonotype was observed a handful of times. CDR3 region: CATVDRGSDTQYF. The CDR3 coding sequence is TGTGCCACCGTAGACAGGGGGTCAGATACGCAGTATTTT. The chain recombines TRBV24-1 with TRBJ2-3; 9 bases line up with TRBD1. The V gene's germline CDR1 is KGHDR and CDR2 SFDVKD. J lost 4 bases, V lost 9 bases, and 4 bases had no gene match. The CDR3 covers 13 residues.

This clonotype has more than one count but fewer than ten. The rearrangement joins TRBV7-2 to TRBJ2-5; D could derive from TRBD1 or TRBD2 (5 bases each). There are 14 residues in the CDR3. Between the trimmed V and J ends, which lost 3 bases and 2 bases, there was a span of 10 bases. Germline CDR1 SGHTA, CDR2 FQGNSA. CDR3 DNA: TGTGCCAGCAGCTTGACCGGGGCGCAAGAGACCCAGTACTTC. The encoded protein is CASSLTGAQETQYF.

This clonotype was detected only a few times. CDR3 region: CATSDLRLAGDTDTQYF. CDR3 in DNA: TGTGCCACCAGTGATTTGCGGCTAGCGGGGGACACAGATACGCAGTATTTT. The chain joins TRBV24-1 to TRBJ2-3; 10 bases align to TRBD2. V lost 0 bases and J lost 2; bases outside the gene matches: 4. This CDR3 spans 17 amino acids. CDR1 KGHDR and CDR2 SFDVKD come from the germline V gene.

The rearrangement uses TRBV5-1 and TRBJ1-6, with D uncertain. The CDR3 length is 15 residues. V was cut by 0 bases and J by 7 bases, with 11 bases left in between. Per germline, CDR1 SGHRS and CDR2 YFSETQ. The CDR3 coding sequence is TGCGCCAGCAGCTTGGGAAACACTGGGAATTCACCCCTCCACTTT. It translates to CASSLGNTGNSPLHF.

V gene TRBV7-2 combines with J gene TRBJ2-1; D is ambiguous. Trimming removed 5 bases from V and 9 bases from J, with 14 bases in between. The CDR3 is 13 amino acids. Germline loops: CDR1 SGHTA, CDR2 FQGNSA. This CDR3 reads CASSPLIVGEQFF. CDR3 sequence (DNA): TGTGCCAGCAGCCCCCTGATAGTGGGTGAGCAGTTCTTC.

The chain's CDR3 is CASSLALLTETQYF. CDR3 coding DNA: TGTGCCAGCAGCTTAGCTTTGCTAACAGAGACCCAGTACTTC. V is TRBV7-2 and J is TRBJ2-5; no definite D call. Germline V lookup: CDR1 SGHTA, CDR2 FQGNSA. The CDR3 runs to 14 residues. Deletions cut 0 bases from V and 4 bases from J, with 9 bases between.

J is TRBJ1-4 and V is TRBV4-3, with TRBD1 matching over 7 bases. The CDR3 totals 15 residues. The germline gives CDR1 LGHNA, CDR2 YSLEER. V gave up 5 bases and J gave up 6 bases; unmatched junction bases: 9. The CDR3 nucleotides are TGCGCCAGCAGCGATGGGACAGCTGCTGATGAAAAACTGTTTTTT. This sequence encodes CASSDGTAADEKLFF.

This clonotype was recorded a few times. This chain connects TRBV20-1 to TRBJ1-1; TRBD1 agrees at 8 bases. V lost 5 bases and J lost 3; bases outside the gene matches: 5. CDR3 length equals 13 residues. Germline CDR1 is DFQATT and CDR2 is SNEGSKA (reference sequence). As DNA, the CDR3 is TGCAGTGCTTTTGCGACAGGGGACACTGAAGCTTTCTTT. It encodes CSAFATGDTEAFF.

This chain connects TRBV3-1 to TRBJ2-7; no firm D call. Germline assignment: CDR1 LGHDT and CDR2 YNNKEL (reference sequence). V lost 0 bases and J lost 6, with 6 bases in between. The CDR3 consists of 12 residues. The CDR3 DNA is TGTGCCAGCAGCCAAGATGACGGCGAGCAGTACGTC. Translated, it gives CASSQDDGEQYV.

The table lists this clonotype with a few counts. The chain uses TRBV10-2 and TRBJ1-6; D gene unclear. Germline CDR1 and CDR2: WSHSY and SAAADI. Trimming pared 6 bases from V and 5 bases from J, leaving 14 bases between. CDR3 length equals 15 residues. CDR3 coding DNA: TGCGCCAGCAGAGCTCAGTGGAAGAATAATTCACCCCTCCACTTT. It codes for CASRAQWKNNSPLHF.

V is TRBV12-3 or TRBV12-4 and J is TRBJ2-3, with 8 bases matching TRBD2. The CDR3 loop spans 16 amino acids. Trimming at V came to 6 bases and at J to 3 bases, leaving 11 bases not matched to a gene. For the CDR3, the DNA is TGTGCCAGCAGCCCCGGGGGGGGGCGCTTGACAGATACGCAGTATTTT. The encoded protein is CASSPGGGRLTDTQYF.

V gene TRBV18 combines with J gene TRBJ1-2; 8 nucleotides match TRBD1. Trimming at V came to 7 bases and at J to 4 bases, leaving 8 bases not matched to a gene. The germline V gene encodes CDR1 KGHSH and CDR2 LQKENI. The CDR3 runs 14 residues. CDR3 DNA sequence: TGTGCCAGCTTCGCCGGGGACAGGTCCTATGGCTACACCTTC. Translating it yields CASFAGDRSYGYTF.

The chain carries TRBV9 and TRBJ2-4; possibly TRBD2 for D (5 bases). The V end was cut by 3 bases, the J end by 6 bases, with 13 bases between. Per germline, CDR1 SGDLS and CDR2 YYNGEE. The CDR3 spans 14 residues. The CDR3 is CASSGRTWGNIQYF. CDR3 coding DNA: TGTGCCAGCAGCGGACGGACTTGGGGAAACATTCAGTACTTC. Full variable domain (outside the CDR3, taken from reference TRBV9 and TRBJ2-4): DSGVTQTPKHLITATGQRVTLRCSPRSGDLSVYWYQQSLDQGLQFLIQYYNGEERAKGNILERFSAQQFPDLHSELNLSSLELGDSALYFCASSGRTWGNIQYFGAGTRLSVL.

This clonotype was seen only a few times. This rearrangement joins TRBV7-2 to TRBJ2-5, with TRBD2 identical over 12 bases. V dropped 5 bases and J dropped 4; count of bases not matched to a gene: 5. The CDR3 length is 15 residues. Germline CDR1 is SGHTA and CDR2 is FQGNSA. Written as DNA, the CDR3 is TGTGCCAGCAGCAGGCCGGGACTAGCGGGAGAGACCCAGTACTTC. Its translation is CASSRPGLAGETQYF.

V and J are TRBV20-1 and TRBJ2-7; 8 bases are a match to TRBD2. V dropped 6 bases and J dropped 2; count of bases not matched to a gene: 12. The CDR3 has 15 amino acids. Germline lookup yields CDR1 DFQATT and CDR2 SNEGSKA (reference sequence). The CDR3 nucleotides read TGCAGTGCAAAGGCTCCTAGCGGGTCCCCCTACGAGCAGTACTTC. This gives the protein CSAKAPSGSPYEQYF.

In this sample, this clonotype turned up a few times. This rearrangement joins TRBV4-2 to TRBJ1-4, with D tentatively TRBD1 (5 bases). The CDR3 contains 16 residues. Germline CDR1 reads LGHNA; CDR2 reads YNFKEQ. V shed 2 bases and J shed 4 bases, with 14 bases lying between them. The DNA for the CDR3 is TGTGCCAGCAGCCAAAGGCCGGGGGGATTTAATGAAAAACTGTTTTTT. Protein: CASSQRPGGFNEKLFF.

In this sample, this clonotype turned up a few times. The rearrangement links TRBV21-1 to TRBJ1-5; whether TRBD1, the table's D call, matches the DNA was not checked. TRBV21-1 is given as a pseudogene. The CDR3 has 19 residues. The DNA for the CDR3 is TGTGCCAGCAGCAAAAAAAACGGGGCCACAGGGGGCAGCAATCAGCCCCAGCATTTT. Translation gives CASSKKNGATGGSNQPQHF.

This clonotype came up a few times. The rearrangement uses TRBV5-1 and TRBJ1-1; D remains unclear. The CDR3 has 15 amino acids. Trimming removed 0 bases at V and 1 base at J, with 10 bases between. Per the germline V gene, CDR1 is SGHRS and CDR2 is YFSETQ. Written as DNA, the CDR3 is TGCGCCAGCAGCTTGGGCGATGTGGGGAACACTGAAGCTTTCTTT. Its protein product is CASSLGDVGNTEAFF. The full variable domain, in which reference TRBV5-1 and TRBJ1-1 provide the parts outside the CDR3, is KAGVTQTPRYLIKTRGQQVTLSCSPISGHRSVSWYQQTPGQGLQFLFEYFSETQRNKGNFPGRFSGRQFSNSRSEMNVSTLELGDSALYLCASSLGDVGNTEAFFGQGTRLTVV.

This clonotype appeared a few times. The V and J genes are TRBV6-5 and TRBJ1-5; 8 bases fit TRBD1. This CDR3 is built from 18 residues. The trim removed 6 bases at V and 4 bases at J, leaving 17 bases unmatched. Germline V gene data show CDR1 as MNHEY and CDR2 as SVGAGI. The CDR3 sequence is CASSRGAQGATTNQPQHF. In DNA form, the CDR3 reads TGTGCCAGCAGCAGGGGGGCCCAGGGGGCCACCACTAATCAGCCCCAGCATTTT.

This clonotype was counted only a few times. The chain is built from TRBV12-3 or TRBV12-4 and TRBJ1-4; D unresolved. V shed 7 bases and J shed 0 bases, with 15 bases lying between them. The CDR3 is 16 amino acids. The CDR3 reads CASTPLAHATNEKLFF. The CDR3 DNA follows: TGTGCCAGCACCCCGTTGGCCCATGCAACTAATGAAAAACTGTTTTTT.

The V call is TRBV5-1, the J call TRBJ1-1; D is unclear. The CDR3 contains 14 residues. Germline CDR1 reads SGHRS; CDR2 reads YFSETQ. V shed 2 bases and J shed 4 bases, with 12 bases lying between them. The DNA for the CDR3 is TGCGCCAGCAGCTTTAACGGGGAGAGCACTGAAGCTTTCTTT. Protein product: CASSFNGESTEAFF.

CDR3 amino acids: CASSRGLLAGEETQYF. CDR3 bases: TGTGCCAGCAGCCGAGGCCTCCTAGCGGGGGAAGAGACCCAGTACTTC. This chain connects TRBV27 to TRBJ2-5, with 10 bases matching TRBD2. The germline CDR1 and CDR2 sequences are MNHEY and SMNVEV (reference sequence). This CDR3 has 16 residues. V lost 6 bases to trimming and J lost 3 bases; unmatched junction nucleotides: 10.

This clonotype appeared a few times. V usage is TRBV9 and J usage is TRBJ2-1; D remains unclear. The CDR3 has 15 residues. The V gene's germline CDR1 is SGDLS and CDR2 YYNGEE. Trimming shortened V by 0 bases and J by 0 bases, and 7 bases separated the two germline ends. The CDR3 DNA sequence: TGTGCCAGCAGCGTAGGGTCGGCCTCCTACAATGAGCAGTTCTTC. It codes for CASSVGSASYNEQFF. The variable domain in full, completed from reference TRBV9 and TRBJ2-1, reads DSGVTQTPKHLITATGQRVTLRCSPRSGDLSVYWYQQSLDQGLQFLIQYYNGEERAKGNILERFSAQQFPDLHSELNLSSLELGDSALYFCASSVGSASYNEQFFGPGTRLTVL.

The CDR3 spells CASSLRFGGYGQPQHF. Here the CDR3 DNA reads TGTGCCAGCAGTTTAAGGTTCGGGGGCTATGGGCAGCCCCAGCATTTT. This chain links TRBV27 with TRBJ1-5; the D gene is possibly TRBD1 (6 bases). Germline CDR1 reads MNHEY; CDR2 reads SMNVEV (reference sequence). V lost 2 bases, J lost 7 bases, and 18 bases lay in between. CDR3 size: 16 residues.

CDR3 DNA sequence: TGCGCCAGCAGCCAAGAGGGTAGGAGGGCCGGGGCCAACGTCCTGACTTTC. It yields the protein CASSQEGRRAGANVLTF. The chain combines TRBV4-3 with TRBJ2-6, with D possibly being TRBD2 (6 bases). CDR1 and CDR2 (germline): LGHNA, YSLEER. CDR3 length: 17 amino acids. Trimming removed 0 bases from V and 4 bases from J, with 13 bases in between.

The CDR3 reads CASSRATYEQYF. CDR3 nucleotides: TGTGCCAGCAGTCGGGCCACCTACGAGCAGTACTTC. The chain has TRBV12-3 or TRBV12-4 and TRBJ2-7; no firm D call. Trimming removed 5 bases from V and 2 bases from J, with 7 bases in between. CDR3 length: 12 amino acids.

This clonotype came up many times. The genes are TRBV5-1 and TRBJ2-7; 9 bases are shared with TRBD1. The junction had 9 bases not matched to a gene; V was cut back by 6 bases and J by 5 bases. CDR3 size: 14 residues. Germline V gene sequence: CDR1 SGHRS, CDR2 YFSETQ. The CDR3 nucleotides are TGCGCCAGCATGCCGGGACAGGGCATCGACGAGCAGTACTTC. Translated, it gives CASMPGQGIDEQYF.